This T cell receptor beta chain was identified during a study of T cell changes during pregnancy in multiple sclerosis. Per germline, CDR1 SGDLS and CDR2 YYNGEE. V was clipped by 6 bases and J by 0 bases, with 10 bases between them. The CDR3 has 13 residues. The table came from immunoSEQ multiplex PCR; TCRdb's copy has only in-frame clones and leaves some out. Counted here are almost 55,000 clones, around 90% occurring once; the ten biggest clones make up around 3.3%. The source material was CD8+ T cells from peripheral blood mononuclear cells, sampled before pregnancy. V is TRBV9 and J is TRBJ2-7; D is possibly TRBD2 (6 bases). This TCR was sampled from a female donor with multiple sclerosis, enrolled in a pregnancy study. CDR3 DNA: TGTGCCAGCACGAACGGGAGCTCCTACGAGCAGTACTTC. This gives the protein CASTNGSSYEQYF.